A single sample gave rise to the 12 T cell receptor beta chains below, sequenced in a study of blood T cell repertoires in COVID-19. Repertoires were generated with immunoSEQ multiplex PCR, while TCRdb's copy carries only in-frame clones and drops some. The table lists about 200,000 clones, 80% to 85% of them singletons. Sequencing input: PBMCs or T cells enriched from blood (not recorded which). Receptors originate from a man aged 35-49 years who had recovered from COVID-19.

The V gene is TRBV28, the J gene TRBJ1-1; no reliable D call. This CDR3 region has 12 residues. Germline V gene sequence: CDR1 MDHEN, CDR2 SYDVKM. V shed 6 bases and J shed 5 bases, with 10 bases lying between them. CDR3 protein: CASRTWRTEAFF. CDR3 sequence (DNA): TGTGCCAGCAGGACCTGGAGGACTGAAGCTTTCTTT.

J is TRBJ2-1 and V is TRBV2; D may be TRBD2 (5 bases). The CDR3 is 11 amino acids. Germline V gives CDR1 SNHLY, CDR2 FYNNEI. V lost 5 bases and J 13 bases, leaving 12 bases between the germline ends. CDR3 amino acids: CASSLTREQFF. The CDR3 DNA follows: TGTGCCAGCAGTCTCACTAGGGAACAGTTCTTC.

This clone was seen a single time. The CDR3 nucleotides read TGTGCCAGCAGTCCCGCACTAGCGGGGGGGGTAAATGAGCAGTTCTTC. Protein sequence: CASSPALAGGVNEQFF. This chain connects TRBV2 to TRBJ2-1; 13 bases fit TRBD2. Germline V CDR1 and CDR2: SNHLY, FYNNEI. J was trimmed by 7 bases and V by 5 bases; bases with no gene match: 8. The CDR3 covers 16 residues. Filled out from reference TRBV2 and TRBJ2-1, the complete variable domain reads EPEVTQTPSHQVTQMGQEVILRCVPISNHLYFYWYRQILGQKVEFLVSFYNNEISEKSEIFDDQFSVERPDGSNFTLKIRSTKLEDSAMYFCASSPALAGGVNEQFFGPGTRLTVL.

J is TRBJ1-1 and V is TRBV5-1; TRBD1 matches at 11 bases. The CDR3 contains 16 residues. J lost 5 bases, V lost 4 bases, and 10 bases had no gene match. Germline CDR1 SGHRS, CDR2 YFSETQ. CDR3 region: CASSLGTGGLRTEAFF. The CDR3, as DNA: TGCGCCAGCAGCCTCGGGACAGGGGGACTTAGGACTGAAGCTTTCTTT.

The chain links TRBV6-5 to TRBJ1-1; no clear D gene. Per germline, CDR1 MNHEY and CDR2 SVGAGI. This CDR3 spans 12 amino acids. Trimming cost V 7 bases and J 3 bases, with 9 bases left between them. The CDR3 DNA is TGTGCCAGCATTCATGTTTACACTGAAGCTTTCTTT. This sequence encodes CASIHVYTEAFF.

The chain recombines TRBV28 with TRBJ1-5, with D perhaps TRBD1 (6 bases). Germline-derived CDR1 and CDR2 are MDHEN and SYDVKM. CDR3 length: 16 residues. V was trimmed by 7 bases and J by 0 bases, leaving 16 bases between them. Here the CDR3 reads CASTTGWRHSNQPQHF. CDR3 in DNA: TGTGCCAGCACCACAGGGTGGCGGCATAGCAATCAGCCCCAGCATTTT.

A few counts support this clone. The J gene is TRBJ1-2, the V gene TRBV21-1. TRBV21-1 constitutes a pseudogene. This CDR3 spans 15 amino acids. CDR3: CASLDRGGPNYGYTF. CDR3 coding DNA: TGTGCCAGCTTAGACCGGGGAGGCCCTAACTATGGCTACACCTTC.

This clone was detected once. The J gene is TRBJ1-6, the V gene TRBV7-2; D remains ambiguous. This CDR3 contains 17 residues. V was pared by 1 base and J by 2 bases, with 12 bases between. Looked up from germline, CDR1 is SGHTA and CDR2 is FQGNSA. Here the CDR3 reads CASSLEAGLTYNSPLHF. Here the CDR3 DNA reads TGTGCCAGCAGCTTAGAGGCAGGTCTAACCTATAATTCACCCCTCCACTTT. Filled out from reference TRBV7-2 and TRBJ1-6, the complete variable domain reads GAGVSQSPSNKVTEKGKDVELRCDPISGHTALYWYRQSLGQGLEFLIYFQGNSAPDKSGLPSDRFSAERTGGSVSTLTIQRTQQEDSAVYLCASSLEAGLTYNSPLHFGNGTRLTVT.

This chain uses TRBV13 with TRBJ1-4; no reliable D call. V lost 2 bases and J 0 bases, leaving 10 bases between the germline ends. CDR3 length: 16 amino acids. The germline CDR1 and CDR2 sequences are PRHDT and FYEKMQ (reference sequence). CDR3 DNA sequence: TGTGCCAGCAGCTTATTGAGAGATGCAACTAATGAAAAACTGTTTTTT. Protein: CASSLLRDATNEKLFF.

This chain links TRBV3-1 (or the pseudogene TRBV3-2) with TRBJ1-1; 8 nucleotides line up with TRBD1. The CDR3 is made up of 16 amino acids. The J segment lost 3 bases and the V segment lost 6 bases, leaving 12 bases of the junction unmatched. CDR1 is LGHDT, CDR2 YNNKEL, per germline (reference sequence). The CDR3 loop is CASRPGQAVGYTEAFF. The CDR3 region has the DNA TGTGCCAGCAGACCGGGACAGGCTGTGGGGTACACTGAAGCTTTCTTT.

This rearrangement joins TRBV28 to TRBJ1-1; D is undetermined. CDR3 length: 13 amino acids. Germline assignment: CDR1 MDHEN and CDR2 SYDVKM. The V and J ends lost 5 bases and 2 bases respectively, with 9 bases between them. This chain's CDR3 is CASSRTLNTEAFF. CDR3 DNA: TGTGCCAGCAGTAGAACACTAAACACTGAAGCTTTCTTT.

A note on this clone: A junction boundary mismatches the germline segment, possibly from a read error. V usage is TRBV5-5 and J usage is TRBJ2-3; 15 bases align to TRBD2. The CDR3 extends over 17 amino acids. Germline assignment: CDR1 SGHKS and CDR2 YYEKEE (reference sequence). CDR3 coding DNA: TGCGCCAGCAGCCGCACGGGACTAGCGGGGGGTCAAGATACGCAGTATTTT. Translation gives CASSRTGLAGGQDTQYF.